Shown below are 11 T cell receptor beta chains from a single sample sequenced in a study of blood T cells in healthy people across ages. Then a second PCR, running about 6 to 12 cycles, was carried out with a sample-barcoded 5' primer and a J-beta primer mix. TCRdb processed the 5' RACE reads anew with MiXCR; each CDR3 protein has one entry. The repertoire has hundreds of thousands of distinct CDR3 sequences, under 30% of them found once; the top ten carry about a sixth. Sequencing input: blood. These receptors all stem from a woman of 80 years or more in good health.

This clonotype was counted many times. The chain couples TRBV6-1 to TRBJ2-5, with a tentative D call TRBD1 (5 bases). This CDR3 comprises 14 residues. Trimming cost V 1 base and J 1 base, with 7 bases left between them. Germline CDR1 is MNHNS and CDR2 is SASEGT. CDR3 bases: TGTGCCAGCAGTGAAGGGGGCAGCCAAGAGACCCAGTACTTC. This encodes CASSEGGSQETQYF.

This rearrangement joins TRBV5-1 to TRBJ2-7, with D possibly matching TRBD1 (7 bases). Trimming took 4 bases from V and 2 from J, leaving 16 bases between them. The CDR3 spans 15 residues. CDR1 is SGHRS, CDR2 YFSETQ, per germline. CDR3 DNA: TGCGCCAGCAGCCCTGCGCAGGGGGGAACCTACGAGCAGTACTTC. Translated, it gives CASSPAQGGTYEQYF.

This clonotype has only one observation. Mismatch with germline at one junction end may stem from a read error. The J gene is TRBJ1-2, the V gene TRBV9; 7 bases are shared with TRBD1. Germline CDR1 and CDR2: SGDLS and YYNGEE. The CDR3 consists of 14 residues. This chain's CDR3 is CVSSEGGRGYGYTF. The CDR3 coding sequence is TGTGTCAGCTCCGAAGGGGGCAGGGGCTATGGCTACACCTTC.

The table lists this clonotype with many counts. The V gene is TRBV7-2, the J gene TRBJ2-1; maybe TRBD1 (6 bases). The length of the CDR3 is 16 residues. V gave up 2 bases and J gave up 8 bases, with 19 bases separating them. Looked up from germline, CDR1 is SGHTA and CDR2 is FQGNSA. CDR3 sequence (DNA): TGTGCCAGCAGCTTATATTTTGGGGGCGCAAATGATGAGCAGTTCTTC. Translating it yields CASSLYFGGANDEQFF.

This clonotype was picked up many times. CDR3 sequence: CASINQRGGEQFF. As DNA, the CDR3 is TGTGCCAGCATTAACCAGCGGGGAGGTGAGCAGTTCTTC. The V and J genes are TRBV6-2 or TRBV6-3 and TRBJ2-1; TRBD2 matches 7 bases. The ends lost 7 bases at V and 9 bases at J; junction bases unmatched: 9. Germline lookup yields CDR1 MNHEY and CDR2 SVGEGT. The CDR3 extends over 13 amino acids.

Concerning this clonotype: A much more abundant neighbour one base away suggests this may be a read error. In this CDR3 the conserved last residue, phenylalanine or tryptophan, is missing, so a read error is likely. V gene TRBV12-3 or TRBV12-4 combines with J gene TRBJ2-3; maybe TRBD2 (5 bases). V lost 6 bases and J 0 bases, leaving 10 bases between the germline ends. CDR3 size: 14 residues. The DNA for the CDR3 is TGTGCCAGCAGGCGGGTGGTGAGCACAGATACGCAGTATTCT. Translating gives CASRRVVSTDTQYS.

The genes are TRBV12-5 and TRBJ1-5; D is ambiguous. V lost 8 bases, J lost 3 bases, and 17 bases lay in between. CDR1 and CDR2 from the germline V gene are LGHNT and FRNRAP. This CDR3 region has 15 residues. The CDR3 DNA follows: TGTGCTAGTACTATTTCGGCAGCGTTCAATCAGCCCCAGCATTTT. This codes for CASTISAAFNQPQHF.

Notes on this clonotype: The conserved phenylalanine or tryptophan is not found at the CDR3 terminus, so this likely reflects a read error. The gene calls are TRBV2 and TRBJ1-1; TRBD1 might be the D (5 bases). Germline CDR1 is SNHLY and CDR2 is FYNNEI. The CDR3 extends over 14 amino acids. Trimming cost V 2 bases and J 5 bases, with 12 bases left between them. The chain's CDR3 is CASSEKGGVTEAFL. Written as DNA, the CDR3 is TGTGCCAGCAGTGAAAAAGGAGGGGTTACTGAAGCTTTCTTG.

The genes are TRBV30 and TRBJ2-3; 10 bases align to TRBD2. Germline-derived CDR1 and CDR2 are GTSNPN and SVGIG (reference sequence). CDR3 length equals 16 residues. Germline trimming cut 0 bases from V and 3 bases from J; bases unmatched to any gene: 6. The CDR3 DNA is TGTGCCTGGAGTGTACGAGCGGGGGGGCCAACAGATACGCAGTATTTT. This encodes CAWSVRAGGPTDTQYF. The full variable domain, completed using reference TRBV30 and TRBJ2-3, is SQTIHQWPATLVQPVGSPLSLECTVEGTSNPNLYWYRQAAGRGLQLLFYSVGIGQISSEVPQNLSASRPQDRQFILSSKKLLLSDSGFYLCAWSVRAGGPTDTQYFGPGTRLTVL.

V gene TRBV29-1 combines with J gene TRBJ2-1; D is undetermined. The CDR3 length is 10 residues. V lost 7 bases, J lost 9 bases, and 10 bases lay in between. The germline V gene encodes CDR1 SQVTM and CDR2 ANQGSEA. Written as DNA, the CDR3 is TGCAGCGCCCTCCCCCCTGAGCAGTTCTTC. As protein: CSALPPEQFF.

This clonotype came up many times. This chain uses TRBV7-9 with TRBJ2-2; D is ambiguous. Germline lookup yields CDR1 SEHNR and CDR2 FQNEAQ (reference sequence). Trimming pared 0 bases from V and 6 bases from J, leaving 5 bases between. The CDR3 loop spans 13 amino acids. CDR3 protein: CASSLALAGELFF. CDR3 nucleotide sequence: TGTGCCAGCAGCTTAGCCCTAGCCGGGGAGCTGTTTTTT.